What follows are 7 T cell receptor beta chains derived from one specimen sequenced in a study of immune heterogeneity within non-small cell lung tumors. Bulk tumor genomic DNA constituted the template, at around 600 ng per sample. Doctors removed several biopsies from each primary tumor during surgery, keeping them far apart. Untreated, newly diagnosed non-small cell lung cancer patients underwent curative surgery. TCR beta CDR3 was amplified by multiplex PCR, first round nine to eleven cycles, 32 V and 13 J primers. Each CDR3 protein is one row after TCRdb ran MiXCR on the multiplex PCR reads. The top ten hold about 4% of the sample, which has tens of thousands of distinct CDR3 sequences, under 35% seen once. Material for sequencing was lung tumor tissue. The source is a man aged 35 to 55 with non-small cell lung cancer.

This sequence joins TRBV7-2 and TRBJ1-1, with 11 bases that match TRBD1. The V gene end was trimmed by 3 bases and the J gene end by 0 bases; junction bases not matched to a gene: 6. The germline CDR1 and CDR2 sequences are SGHTA and FQGNSA. CDR3 length: 17 residues. The CDR3 DNA reads as TGTGCCAGCAGCTTCACGCGGACAGGGGGCCTGAACACTGAAGCTTTCTTT. Amino acid sequence: CASSFTRTGGLNTEAFF.

This clonotype was detected ten times or more. V usage is TRBV6-6 and J usage is TRBJ1-1; D unresolved. The CDR3 loop spans 17 amino acids. Germline values: CDR1 MNHNY, CDR2 SVGAGI (reference sequence). The V gene lost 2 bases and the J gene lost 7 bases, with 23 bases spanning the gap. Here the CDR3 DNA reads TGTGCCAGCAGTTACAGCTTGAGAAGGTCCGCCGACGGTGAAGCTTTCTTT. Its translation: CASSYSLRRSADGEAFF.

There are many counts of this clonotype. The chain joins TRBV6-2 or TRBV6-3 to TRBJ1-6; D is perhaps TRBD1 (5 bases). The CDR3 covers 15 residues. Germline CDR1 and CDR2: MNHEY and SVGEGT. Trimming stripped 6 bases from V and 7 bases from J, with 16 bases between. In DNA, the CDR3 is TGTGCCAGCAGAAAATGGGACGCATCGAATTCACCCCTCCACTTT. Translated: CASRKWDASNSPLHF.

The V call is TRBV7-3, the J call TRBJ2-3, with a weak D call TRBD2 (6 bases). V lost 8 bases and J lost 4, with 16 bases in between. The CDR3 has 14 residues. Germline-derived CDR1 and CDR2 are SGHTA and FQGTGA. The CDR3 DNA reads TGTGCCAGCGCCCTCGGGAGCGGAGCAGATACGCAGTATTTT. It translates to CASALGSGADTQYF.

By share, this clonotype ranks as medium-sized. The V call is TRBV2, the J call TRBJ2-7; D unresolved. CDR1 and CDR2 (germline): SNHLY, FYNNEI. The CDR3 sequence is 11 residues long. Trimming pared 6 bases from V and 9 bases from J, leaving 12 bases between. For the CDR3, the DNA is TGTGCCAGCAGATCACGCAATGTGCAGTACTTC. It translates to CASRSRNVQYF.

This clonotype was observed at least ten times. The V gene is TRBV5-1, the J gene TRBJ1-1, with TRBD1 matching 10 bases. This CDR3 has 16 amino acids. Trimming took 4 bases from V and 0 from J; bases not matched to a gene: 6. Per germline, CDR1 SGHRS and CDR2 YFSETQ. CDR3 region: CASSPKDRGLNTEAFF. The DNA of the CDR3 is TGCGCCAGCAGCCCGAAGGACAGGGGGTTGAACACTGAAGCTTTCTTT.

This clonotype was detected ten times or more. DNA for the CDR3: TGTGCCAGCAGCTTAGGGGGTAATACGCAGTATTTT. It codes for CASSLGGNTQYF. J is TRBJ2-3 and V is TRBV7-9; D is uncertain. With 1 base removed from V and 7 bases from J, the gap between germline ends came to 6 bases. The CDR3 sequence is 12 residues long. The germline CDR1 and CDR2 sequences are SEHNR and FQNEAQ (reference sequence).